This T cell receptor beta chain was identified in a study of shared clonotypes between healthy human individuals. Study conclusions and caveats: Estimated richness was generally greater in naive than memory subsets. Around 5% of naive CD4 clonotypes were common to a handful of donors.

This CDR3 comprises 16 residues. Germline V gene data show CDR1 as SGHTA and CDR2 as FQGNSA. V shed 4 bases and J shed 5 bases, with 21 bases lying between them. In regard to this clone: Its specificity is unknown.

Produced via immunoSEQ multiplex PCR; TCRdb's table is partial and in-frame only. The sample consists of about 730,000 clones, approximately 77% of them appearing once. J is TRBJ2-7 and V is TRBV7-2; tentative D call: TRBD2 (6 bases). This clonotype originated in a woman under 40 in good health. Sequencing used memory CD4+ T cells sorted from blood. Subset indicated: CD45RA-negative fraction. CDR3 sequence (DNA): TGTGCCAGCAGCTCGCGGGGTTCGCGGGGATTAAACGAGCAGTACTTC. Translated, it gives CASSSRGSRGLNEQYF.